This T cell receptor beta chain stems from a study of blood T cell repertoires in COVID-19. Germline lookup yields CDR1 SGHTA and CDR2 FQGNSA. V was trimmed by 4 bases and J by 7 bases, leaving 16 bases between them. This CDR3 is 14 amino acids long. Sequencing used immunoSEQ multiplex PCR; TCRdb keeps in-frame clones, though not all of them. The sample holds about 260,000 clones; 70% to 85% are singletons and the top ten take 1.9%. The sequence was obtained from an elderly woman with acute or convalescent COVID-19. The chain links TRBV7-2 to TRBJ1-2, with a weak D call TRBD1 (6 bases). The sample taken for sequencing was peripheral blood. The CDR3 bases are TGTGCCAGCAGCTCGACTCAGGGGTTGGGTGGCTACACCTTC. It yields the protein CASSSTQGLGGYTF.